This TCR beta chain derives from a study of T cells after yellow fever vaccination. Overall study context: For low cell numbers, libraries were made with SMART-Seq v4 Ultra Low Input. Notes on the study in general: The booster saw the reappearance of most primary-vaccination clones (about 95% CD4, 88% CD8). Abundant contaminating clonotypes from the bulk population could appear in FACS-sorted repertoires.

TCRdb redid the calling of the 5' RACE reads with MiXCR, one entry per CDR3 protein. The sample holds a few hundred thousand distinct CDR3 sequences, roughly 3.3% seen once. The germline CDR1 and CDR2 sequences are SGHTA and FQGNSA. J gave up 0 bases and V 3 bases, and 6 bases lay outside the gene matches. There are 16 residues in the CDR3. As to this clonotype: No antigen is known for it.

This sequence originates from a man younger than 35 who received the YFV17D yellow fever vaccine. V is TRBV7-2 and J is TRBJ2-3; 7 bases are shared with TRBD2. The source was CD4+ T cells sorted from PBMCs, collected 10 days after the yellow fever booster vaccination. CDR3: CASSLGGTASTDTQYF. The CDR3 DNA reads as TGTGCCAGCAGCTTGGGGGGGACGGCTAGCACAGATACGCAGTATTTT.